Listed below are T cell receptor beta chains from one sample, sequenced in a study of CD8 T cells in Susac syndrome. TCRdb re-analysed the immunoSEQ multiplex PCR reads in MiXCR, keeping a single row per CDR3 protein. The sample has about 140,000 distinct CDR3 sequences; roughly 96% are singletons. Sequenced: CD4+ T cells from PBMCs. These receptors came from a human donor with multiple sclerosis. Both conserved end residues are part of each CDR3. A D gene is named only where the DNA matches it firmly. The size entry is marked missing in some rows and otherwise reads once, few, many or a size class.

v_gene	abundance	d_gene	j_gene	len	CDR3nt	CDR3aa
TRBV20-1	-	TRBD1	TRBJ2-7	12	TGCAGTGCTAGGCGACAGGGAGACGAGCAGTACTTC	CSARRQGDEQYF
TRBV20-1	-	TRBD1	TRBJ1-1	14	TGCAGTGCTAGAGTAGCCCGACAGGGAGGTGAAGCTTTCTTT	CSARVARQGGEAFF
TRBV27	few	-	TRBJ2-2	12	TGTGCCAGCAGTTTATCGGCCGGGGAGCTGTTTTTT	CASSLSAGELFF
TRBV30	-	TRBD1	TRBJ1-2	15	TGTGCCTGGACCTGGACAGGGAAAGGATCTGATGGCTACACCTTC	CAWTWTGKGSDGYTF
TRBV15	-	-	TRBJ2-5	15	TGTGCCACAAGGCTAACCCCCGGGACAAAAGAGACCCAGTACTTC	CATRLTPGTKETQYF
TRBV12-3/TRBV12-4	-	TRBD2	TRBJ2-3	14	TGTGCCAGCAGCTTAGCGGGAGTGGCAGATACGCAGTATTTT	CASSLAGVADTQYF
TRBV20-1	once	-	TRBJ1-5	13	TGCAGTTCGCGACGGGGAGATGATCAGCCCCAGCATTTT	CSSRRGDDQPQHF
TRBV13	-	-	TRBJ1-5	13	TGTGCCAGCAGCTTGGGTGGGTATCAGCCCCAGCATTTT	CASSLGGYQPQHF
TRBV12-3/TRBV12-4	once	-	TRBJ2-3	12	TGTGCCAGCAGTTTTGGGGTTGCCACGCAGTATTTT	CASSFGVATQYF
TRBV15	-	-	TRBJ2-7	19	TGTGCCACCAGCAGAGCCCCAGGGGAGGGCAGGGGAGAGTCCTACGAGCAGTACTTC	CATSRAPGEGRGESYEQYF
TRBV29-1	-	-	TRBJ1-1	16	TGCAGCGCCGTGGGGGAGCTGGGGTTCGGTAGCACTGAAGCTTTCTTT	CSAVGELGFGSTEAFF
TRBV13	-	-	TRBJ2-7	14	TGTGCCAGCAGCGTCGACGGACACCTCTACGAGCAGTACTTC	CASSVDGHLYEQYF
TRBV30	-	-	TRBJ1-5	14	TGTGCCTGGAGTGAGAGATCGGCCAATCAGCCCCAGCATTTT	CAWSERSANQPQHF
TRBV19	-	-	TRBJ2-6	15	TGTGCCAGTACCCCATGGGAGTCTGGGGCCAACGTCCTGACTTTC	CASTPWESGANVLTF
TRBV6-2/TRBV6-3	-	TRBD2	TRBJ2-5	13	TGTGCCAGCAGAGCGGGGCACCAAGAGACCCAGTACTTC	CASRAGHQETQYF
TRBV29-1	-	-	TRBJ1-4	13	TGCAGCGTTGCTTGGGCCTCTAATGAAAAACTGTTTTTT	CSVAWASNEKLFF
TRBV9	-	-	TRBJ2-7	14	TGTGCCAGTTCTGTAAATAGCGTCGGAAACGAGCAGTACTTC	CASSVNSVGNEQYF
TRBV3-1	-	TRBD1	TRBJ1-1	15	TGTGCCAGCACCTACAATTGGGACAGGGCCACTGAAGCTTTCTTT	CASTYNWDRATEAFF
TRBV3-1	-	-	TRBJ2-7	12	TGTGCCAGCAGCCAAAAAACCGCCAAGCAGTACTTC	CASSQKTAKQYF
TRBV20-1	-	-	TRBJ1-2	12	TGCAGTGCTAGCCAAGGAATCTATGGCTACACCTTC	CSASQGIYGYTF
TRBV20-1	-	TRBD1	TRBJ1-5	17	TGCAGTGCTGTCGGGACAGGGGGGACCGTTAGCAATCAGCCCCAGCATTTT	CSAVGTGGTVSNQPQHF
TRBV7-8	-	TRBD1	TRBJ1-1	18	TGTGCCAGCAGCTCTACCCCCCCGGACAGGGGTTTTGGTACTGAAGCTTTCTTT	CASSSTPPDRGFGTEAFF
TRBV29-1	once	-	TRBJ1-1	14	TGCAGCGTTGGGCATAGGGGCGGGAACACTGAAGCTTTCTTT	CSVGHRGGNTEAFF
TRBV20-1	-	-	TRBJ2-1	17	TGCAGTGCTAGACCTCCGGCGAGCGGGTCTAATAACAATGAGCAGTTCTTC	CSARPPASGSNNNEQFF
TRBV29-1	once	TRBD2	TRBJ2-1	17	TGCAGCGTCGAGGTGAGGGTAACGGGACTACCCCTCGATGAGCAGTTCTTC	CSVEVRVTGLPLDEQFF
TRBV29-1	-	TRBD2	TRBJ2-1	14	TGCAGCGCCCGTACTAGCGGGAGGGTGGATGAGCAGTTCTTC	CSARTSGRVDEQFF
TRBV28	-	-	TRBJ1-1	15	TGTGCCAGCAGTATGCCCCAGGGGAGGAACACTGAAGCTTTCTTT	CASSMPQGRNTEAFF
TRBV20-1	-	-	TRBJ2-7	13	TGCAGTGCTAGTTTGGTTAGGGCTTACGAGCAGTACTTC	CSASLVRAYEQYF
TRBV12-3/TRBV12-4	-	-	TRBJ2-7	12	TGTGCCAGCAGTCTCCAGGGGCTGGCGCAGTACTTC	CASSLQGLAQYF
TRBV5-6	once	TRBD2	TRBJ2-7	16	TGTGCCAGCAGCTCGGGGACTAGCGGGAGAGCCTACGAGCAGTACTTC	CASSSGTSGRAYEQYF
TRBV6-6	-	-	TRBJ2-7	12	TGTGCCAGCAGTTACCCCTCTGGAGAGCAGTACTTC	CASSYPSGEQYF
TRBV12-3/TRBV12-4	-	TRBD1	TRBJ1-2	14	TGTGCCAGCAGCCGGCGGACAGGGTCTTATGGCTACACCTTC	CASSRRTGSYGYTF